The 2 T cell receptor beta chains given below trace back to one sample, sequenced in a study of blood T cell repertoires in COVID-19. Profiled with immunoSEQ multiplex PCR; TCRdb holds only in-frame clones, not every one. The data show more than 250,000 clones, approximately 87% seen once. The sample consisted of peripheral blood. The origin of the receptors is a human donor in a cohort sampled during active COVID-19.

The chain employs TRBV7-9 and TRBJ1-5; D ambiguous. Trimming left V 5 bases short and J 0 bases short, with 17 bases between. Germline-derived CDR1 and CDR2 are SEHNR and FQNEAQ (reference sequence). The CDR3 runs 17 residues. CDR3 DNA: TGTGCCAGCAGCCTGATGACGGGAGACTATAGCAATCAGCCCCAGCATTTT. Translation: CASSLMTGDYSNQPQHF. The full variable domain, its missing parts supplied by reference TRBV7-9 and TRBJ1-5, is DTGVSQNPRHKITKRGQNVTFRCDPISEHNRLYWYRQTLGQGPEFLTYFQNEAQLEKSRLLSDRFSAERPKGSFSTLEIQRTEQGDSAMYLCASSLMTGDYSNQPQHFGDGTRLSIL.

CDR3 in DNA: TGTGCCAGCAGTTTATATGGCGATGCGGGTCTGGGGTATGGCTACACCTTC. Translating it yields CASSLYGDAGLGYGYTF. The V gene is TRBV27, the J gene TRBJ1-2, with D hard to call. V lost 1 base, J lost 5 bases, and 20 bases lay in between. Germline values: CDR1 MNHEY, CDR2 SMNVEV (reference sequence). The CDR3 is made up of 17 amino acids.